This TCR beta chain was captured by sequencing in a study of shared clonotypes between healthy human individuals. Repertoires were generated with immunoSEQ multiplex PCR, while TCRdb's copy carries only in-frame clones and drops some. The sample lists some 500,000 clones, 60% to 80% occurring once. Details on this clone: This may come from a read error, since a much larger clone is one base off.

The donor population consisted of healthy HIV-negative adults with no recent acute infections or vaccinations. Sequencing was done on a sample of PBMCs. The source is a woman in her forties in good health. Some clones in this sample may be carry-over from other donors' samples.

CDR3 residues: CASSKKGVSGADVLTF. In nucleotides, the CDR3 is TGTGCCAGCAGCAAAAAAGGGGTCTCTGGGGCCGACGTCCTGACTTTC. The J gene is TRBJ2-6, the V gene TRBV7-2; D might be TRBD1 (5 bases). CDR3 length: 16 amino acids. In germline, CDR1 is SGHTA, CDR2 FQGNSA.